The present T cell receptor (beta chain) was sequenced within a study of T cell responses to AZD1222 COVID-19 vaccine. Study observations and caveats: Close to half of spike-specific TCRs reportedly recognize unmutated variant regions. Only a handful of AZD1222 recipients tested seropositive at baseline. Clonal diversity was possibly underestimated, and white British individuals and females predominated among donors. After two AZD1222 doses, spike-specific TCR breadth and depth rose versus day 0.

The V and J ends lost 5 bases and 3 bases respectively, with 8 bases between them. CDR3 size: 13 residues. Germline V gene lookup returns CDR1 SGHTA and CDR2 FQGTGA. Of note for this clone: Its antigen is unidentified.

The table came from immunoSEQ multiplex PCR; TCRdb's copy has only in-frame clones and leaves some out. Here the sample spans 140,000 to 150,000 clones, 75% to 95% being singletons. The sequences come from peripheral blood, collected on day 0 of MenACWY control vaccination. This clonotype originated in an adult in good health. This chain uses TRBV7-3 with TRBJ1-5; D remains ambiguous. The CDR3 sequence: CASSVGPNQPQHF. The CDR3 nucleotides read TGTGCCAGCAGCGTGGGCCCCAATCAGCCCCAGCATTTT. The full variable domain, completed using reference TRBV7-3 and TRBJ1-5, is GAGVSQTPSNKVTEKGKYVELRCDPISGHTALYWYRQSLGQGPEFLIYFQGTGAADDSGLPNDRFFAVRPEGSVSTLKIQRTERGDSAVYLCASSVGPNQPQHFGDGTRLSIL.